The 16 T cell receptor beta chains listed next were all sequenced from one sample in a study of blood T cells in healthy people across ages. Alongside a J-beta primer mix, a sample-barcoded 5' primer served in a second PCR lasting about 7 to 11 cycles. MiXCR was run by TCRdb on the 5' RACE reads, yielding one entry per CDR3 protein. The sample has about 680,000 distinct CDR3 sequences; around 45% are singletons. The specimen sequenced was blood. All receptors derive from a woman aged 55 to 70 in good health.

This clonotype showed up just a few times. This chain uses TRBV27 with TRBJ2-5, with D perhaps TRBD2 (5 bases). CDR1 and CDR2 from the germline V gene are MNHEY and SMNVEV (reference sequence). The CDR3 runs to 15 residues. The germline V and J ends were trimmed by 5 bases and 7 bases, with 20 bases remaining between them. The CDR3 sequence: CASSRFTGMETTQYF. CDR3 bases: TGTGCCAGCAGTCGGTTTACGGGAATGGAAACGACCCAGTACTTC.

This clonotype came up a few times. The chain is built from TRBV20-1 and TRBJ2-3; 10 bases are shared with TRBD2. The germline CDR1 and CDR2 sequences are DFQATT and SNEGSKA (reference sequence). V shed 0 bases, J shed 3 bases, and the junction held 3 bases outside the gene matches. CDR3 size: 15 residues. In nucleotides, the CDR3 is TGCAGTGCTAGAGATCCTAGCGGGAGAACAGATACGCAGTATTTT. Protein: CSARDPSGRTDTQYF.

To note about this clonotype: The junction departs from germline at one end; a sequencing error may be responsible. DNA of the CDR3: TGTGCCAGCAGTGAAGCGGAAGCTAGCACATATACGCAGTATTTT. Protein: CASSEAEASTYTQYF. The chain employs TRBV2 and TRBJ2-3; weak D call: TRBD2 (5 bases). The CDR3 sequence is 15 residues long. Germline V gene data show CDR1 as SNHLY and CDR2 as FYNNEI.

The rearrangement links TRBV6-2 or TRBV6-3 to TRBJ2-7; D call uncertain. V lost 0 bases and J 4 bases, leaving 7 bases between the germline ends. Germline assignment: CDR1 MNHEY and CDR2 SVGEGT. The CDR3 is made up of 13 amino acids. The CDR3 region has the DNA TGTGCCAGCAGTTACTCGCCGATTTACGAGCAGTACTTC. It yields the protein CASSYSPIYEQYF.

The chain has TRBV9 and TRBJ2-1, with TRBD1 identical over 7 bases. CDR3 length equals 16 residues. J lost 0 bases, V lost 0 bases, and 3 bases had no gene match. The germline gives CDR1 SGDLS, CDR2 YYNGEE. CDR3 bases: TGTGCCAGCAGCGTAGAGGGACAGAGCTCCTACAATGAGCAGTTCTTC. Protein sequence: CASSVEGQSSYNEQFF.

This clonotype has only a few counts. The CDR3 loop reads CASSQDERLPYEQYF. The DNA of the CDR3 is TGTGCCAGCAGCCAAGATGAACGGCTTCCCTACGAGCAGTACTTC. The chain employs TRBV3-1 and TRBJ2-7; D remains unclear. Deletions cut 0 bases from V and 2 bases from J, with 11 bases between. The V gene's germline CDR1 is LGHDT and CDR2 YNNKEL (reference sequence). CDR3 length: 15 residues.

The V gene is TRBV7-9, the J gene TRBJ2-1, with a weak D call TRBD2 (6 bases). Germline CDR1 reads SEHNR; CDR2 reads FQNEAQ (reference sequence). The CDR3 has 14 residues. Trimming removed 10 bases from V and 7 bases from J, with 20 bases in between. The CDR3 sequence is CATQLPDYYNEQFF. As DNA, the CDR3 is TGTGCCACCCAACTCCCGGACTACTATAATGAGCAGTTCTTC.

This clonotype has only one observation. The chain combines TRBV10-3 with TRBJ2-3; TRBD2 agrees at 7 bases. The length of the CDR3 is 14 residues. Germline CDR1 ENHRY, CDR2 SYGVKD. Trimming removed 7 bases from V and 4 bases from J; junction bases left unmatched: 8. CDR3 DNA: TGTGCCATCAAGGCGCCCACTAGCGCAGATACGCAGTATTTT. Amino acid sequence: CAIKAPTSADTQYF.

This chain connects TRBV18 to TRBJ1-5; D not certain. From germline, CDR1 is KGHSH and CDR2 LQKENI. Trimming left V 2 bases short and J 4 bases short, with 12 bases between. The CDR3 runs to 15 residues. The CDR3 coding sequence is TGTGCCAGCTCACCAAGGATAGCACGGAATCAGCCCCAGCATTTT. Its translation: CASSPRIARNQPQHF. Drawing the rest from reference TRBV18 and TRBJ1-5, the complete variable domain is NAGVMQNPRHLVRRRGQEARLRCSPMKGHSHVYWYRQLPEEGLKFMVYLQKENIIDESGMPKERFSAEFPKEGPSILRIQQVVRGDSAAYFCASSPRIARNQPQHFGDGTRLSIL.

The chain joins TRBV6-2 or TRBV6-3 to TRBJ2-3; no firm D call. CDR1 MNHEY and CDR2 SVGEGT come from the germline V gene. Trimming removed 4 bases from V and 4 bases from J, with 15 bases in between. CDR3 length: 15 amino acids. The CDR3 DNA reads as TGTGCCAGCAGTTTCATTGGAACAGATTCAGATACGCAGTATTTT. Translating gives CASSFIGTDSDTQYF.

This chain links TRBV20-1 with TRBJ2-3, with D unresolved. CDR1 is DFQATT, CDR2 SNEGSKA, per germline (reference sequence). Deletions cut 0 bases from V and 0 bases from J, with 10 bases between. The CDR3 spans 15 residues. The CDR3 protein is CSARDLLFSTDTQYF. DNA of the CDR3: TGCAGTGCTAGAGATCTGTTATTTAGCACAGATACGCAGTATTTT.

There are a few counts of this clonotype. The rearrangement joins TRBV2 to TRBJ2-3, with D perhaps TRBD2 (7 bases). CDR1 and CDR2 from the germline V gene are SNHLY and FYNNEI. The V end lost 6 bases, the J end lost 2 bases, and 21 bases lay between the germline ends. The CDR3 has 17 residues. In DNA form, the CDR3 reads TGTGCCAGCAGCCGACGGGGGCGGGAGTGGTTCACAGATACGCAGTATTTT. Translating it yields CASSRRGREWFTDTQYF.

This clonotype was detected only a few times. V and J are TRBV3-1 and TRBJ1-2, with D perhaps TRBD1 (5 bases). The germline V gene encodes CDR1 LGHDT and CDR2 YNNKEL (reference sequence). The ends were cut back, 4 bases at V and 9 bases at J, with 18 bases in the middle. This CDR3 has 14 residues. This CDR3 reads CASSRRDRPGSYTF. CDR3 DNA sequence: TGTGCCAGCAGCCGTCGGGACCGACCAGGAAGCTACACCTTC.

The J gene is TRBJ1-2, the V gene TRBV7-9; D is unclear. Germline CDR1 and CDR2: SEHNR and FQNEAQ (reference sequence). The CDR3 loop spans 12 amino acids. V gave up 5 bases and J gave up 8 bases, with 12 bases separating them. CDR3 nucleotides: TGTGCCAGCAGCGAGAGGCAGCTAGGCTACACCTTC. It specifies CASSERQLGYTF.

This clonotype was seen a handful of times. The rearrangement links TRBV20-1 to TRBJ1-6, with 7 bases lining up with TRBD1. This CDR3 is 15 amino acids long. Per germline, CDR1 DFQATT and CDR2 SNEGSKA (reference sequence). Trimming took 1 base from V and 5 from J; bases not matched to a gene: 5. CDR3 in DNA: TGCAGTGCTAGAGTAGGGGGCTTAAATAATTCACCCCTCCACTTT. Residues: CSARVGGLNNSPLHF.

The chain couples TRBV7-9 to TRBJ2-5; D is possibly TRBD2 (5 bases). V lost 4 bases, J lost 7 bases, and 16 bases lay in between. Per germline, CDR1 SEHNR and CDR2 FQNEAQ (reference sequence). The CDR3 covers 14 residues. The CDR3 sequence: CASSSGIAEGTQYF. CDR3 bases: TGTGCCAGCAGCTCCGGGATTGCCGAGGGGACCCAGTACTTC.